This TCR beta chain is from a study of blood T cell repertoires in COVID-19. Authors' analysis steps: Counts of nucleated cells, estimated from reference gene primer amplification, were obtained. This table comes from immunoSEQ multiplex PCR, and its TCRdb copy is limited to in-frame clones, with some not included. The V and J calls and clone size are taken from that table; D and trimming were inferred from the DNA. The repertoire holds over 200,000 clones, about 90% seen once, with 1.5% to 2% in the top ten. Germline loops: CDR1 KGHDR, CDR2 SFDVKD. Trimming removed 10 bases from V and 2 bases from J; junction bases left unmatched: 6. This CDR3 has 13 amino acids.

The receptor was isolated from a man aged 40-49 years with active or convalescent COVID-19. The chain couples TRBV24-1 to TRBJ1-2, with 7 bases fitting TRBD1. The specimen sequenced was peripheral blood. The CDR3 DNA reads TGTGCCACGTCGACAGGGATGAACTATGGCTACACCTTC. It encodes CATSTGMNYGYTF.